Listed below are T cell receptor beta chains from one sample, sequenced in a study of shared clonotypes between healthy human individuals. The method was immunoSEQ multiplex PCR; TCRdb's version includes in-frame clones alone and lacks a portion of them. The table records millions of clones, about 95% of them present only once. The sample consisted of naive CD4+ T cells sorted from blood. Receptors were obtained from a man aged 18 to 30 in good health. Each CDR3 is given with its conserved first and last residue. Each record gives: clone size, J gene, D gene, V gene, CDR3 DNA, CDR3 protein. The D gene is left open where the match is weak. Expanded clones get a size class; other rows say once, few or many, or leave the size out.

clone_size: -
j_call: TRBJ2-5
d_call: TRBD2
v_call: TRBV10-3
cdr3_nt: TGTGCCATCAGTAGGACTAGCGAACGAGAGACCCAGTACTTC
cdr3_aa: CAISRTSERETQYF

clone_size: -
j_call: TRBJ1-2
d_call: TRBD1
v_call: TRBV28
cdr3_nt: TGTGCCAGCAGTTCCGGGACAGAGGGATGGTTGTACACCTTC
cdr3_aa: CASSSGTEGWLYTF

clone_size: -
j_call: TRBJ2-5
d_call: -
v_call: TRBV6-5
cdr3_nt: TGTGCCAGCAGTTACGTGGGCCTAAATCTGGAGACCCAGTACTTC
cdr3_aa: CASSYVGLNLETQYF

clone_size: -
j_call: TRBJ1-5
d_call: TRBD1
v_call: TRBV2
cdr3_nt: TGTGCCACCACGGGACAGGATAGCAATCAGCCCCAGCATTTT
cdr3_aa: CATTGQDSNQPQHF

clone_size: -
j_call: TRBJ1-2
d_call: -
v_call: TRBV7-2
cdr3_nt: TGTGCCAGCAGATGGGGGGAATATGGCTACACCTTC
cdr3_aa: CASRWGEYGYTF

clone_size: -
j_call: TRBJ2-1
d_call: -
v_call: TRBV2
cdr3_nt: TGTGCCAGCGGGAGGTCCTACAATGAGCAGTTCTTC
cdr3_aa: CASGRSYNEQFF

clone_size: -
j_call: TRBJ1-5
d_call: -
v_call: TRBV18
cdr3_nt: TGTGCCAGCTCACCAGTCGCAACAGGCAATCAGCCCCAGCATTTT
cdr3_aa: CASSPVATGNQPQHF

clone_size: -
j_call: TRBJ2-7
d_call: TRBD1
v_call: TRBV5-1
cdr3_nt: TGCGCCAGCAGCGTGGACAGGGGCGAGCAGTACTTC
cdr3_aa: CASSVDRGEQYF

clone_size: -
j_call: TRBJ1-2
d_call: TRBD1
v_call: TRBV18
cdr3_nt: TGTGCCAGCTCCCAGACCGGGACAGGGTACCACTATGGCTACACCTTC
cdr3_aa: CASSQTGTGYHYGYTF

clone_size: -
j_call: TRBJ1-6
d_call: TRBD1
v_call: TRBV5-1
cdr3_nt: TGCGCCAGCAGCTCGAAGGGACAGGGGAATTCACCCCTCCACTTT
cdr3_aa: CASSSKGQGNSPLHF

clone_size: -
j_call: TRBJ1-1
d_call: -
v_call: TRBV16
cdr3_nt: TGTGCCAGCAGCCAAGCAGGGGCCAGTACTGAAGCTTTCTTT
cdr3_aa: CASSQAGASTEAFF

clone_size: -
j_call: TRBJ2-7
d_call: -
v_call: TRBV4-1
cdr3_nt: TGCGCCAGCAGCCACCAACAGGGCTACGAGCAGTACTTC
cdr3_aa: CASSHQQGYEQYF

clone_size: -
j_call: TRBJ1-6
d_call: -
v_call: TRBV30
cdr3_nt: TGTGCCTGGAGTGCGGGTCAGGCGAATTCGCCCCTCCACTTT
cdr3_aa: CAWSAGQANSPLHF

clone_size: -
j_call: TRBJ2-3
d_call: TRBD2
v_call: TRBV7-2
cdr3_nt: TGTGCCAGCAGCCCTAGGATTCTAGCGGGGACTAGCACAGATACGCAGTATTTT
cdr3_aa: CASSPRILAGTSTDTQYF

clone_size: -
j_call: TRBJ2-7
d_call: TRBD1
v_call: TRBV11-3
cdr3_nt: TGTGCCAGCAGCTTAAAACAGGGGAATACGAACGAGCAGTACTTC
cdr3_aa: CASSLKQGNTNEQYF

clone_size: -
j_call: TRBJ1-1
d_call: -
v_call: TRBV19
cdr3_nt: TGTGCCAGTAGTTTTACAGCTAACCTTAACACTGAAGCTTTCTTT
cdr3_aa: CASSFTANLNTEAFF

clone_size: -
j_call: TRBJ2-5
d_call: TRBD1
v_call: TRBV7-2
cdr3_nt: TGTGCCAGCAGTAATACAGGGGGAGGCGGAGAGACCCAGTACTTC
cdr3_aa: CASSNTGGGGETQYF

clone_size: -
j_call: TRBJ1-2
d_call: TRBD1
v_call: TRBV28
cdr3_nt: TGTGCCAGTCTACAGGGGATCTATGGCTACACCTTC
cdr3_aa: CASLQGIYGYTF

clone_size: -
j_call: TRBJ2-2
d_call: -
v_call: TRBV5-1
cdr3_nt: TGCGCCAGCAGCTTGGGACAAACCGGGGAGCTGTTTTTT
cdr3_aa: CASSLGQTGELFF

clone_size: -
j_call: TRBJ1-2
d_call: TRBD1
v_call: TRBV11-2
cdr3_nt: TGTGCCAGCAGTTCACGGGACAGCCCTTTCTATGGCTACACCTTC
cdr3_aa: CASSSRDSPFYGYTF

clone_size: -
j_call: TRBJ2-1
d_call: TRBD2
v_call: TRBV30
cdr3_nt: TGTGCCTGTTACGGGACTAGCGGGGGGAACTCCTACAATGAGCAGTTCTTC
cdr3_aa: CACYGTSGGNSYNEQFF

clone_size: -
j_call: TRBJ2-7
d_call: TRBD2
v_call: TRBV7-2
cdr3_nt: TGTGCCAGCAGCTTAGGTCTAGCGGGAGTATACGAGCAGTACTTC
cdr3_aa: CASSLGLAGVYEQYF

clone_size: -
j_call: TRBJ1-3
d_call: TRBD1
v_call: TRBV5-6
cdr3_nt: TGTGCCAGCAGCCTCGGACAGGTGATCTCTGGAAACACCATATATTTT
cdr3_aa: CASSLGQVISGNTIYF

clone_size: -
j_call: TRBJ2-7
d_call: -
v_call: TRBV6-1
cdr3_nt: TGTGCCAGCAGTGATACCGGGACTGTGGGGCGGCAGTACTTC
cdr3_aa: CASSDTGTVGRQYF

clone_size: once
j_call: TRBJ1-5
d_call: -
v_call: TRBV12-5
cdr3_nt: TGTGCTAGTGGTCCCTCCCGGCAGCCCCAGCATTTT
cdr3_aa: CASGPSRQPQHF

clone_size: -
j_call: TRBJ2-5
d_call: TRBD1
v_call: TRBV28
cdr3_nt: TGTGCCGGACAGGGTCCCGGGGAGACCCAGTACTTC
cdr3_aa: CAGQGPGETQYF

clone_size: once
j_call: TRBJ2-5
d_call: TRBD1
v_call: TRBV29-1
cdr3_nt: TGCAGCGGCCGACCCGGGACAGGGGGCTCGGAGACCCAGTACTTC
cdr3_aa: CSGRPGTGGSETQYF

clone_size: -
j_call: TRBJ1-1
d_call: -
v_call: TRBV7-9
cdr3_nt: TGTGCCAGCAGCCGAGACAGGGAAGCTTTCTTT
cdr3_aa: CASSRDREAFF

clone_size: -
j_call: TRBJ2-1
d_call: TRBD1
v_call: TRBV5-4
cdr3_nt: TGTGCCAGCAGCCCGAGGGACAGGGCCTACAATGAGCAGTTCTTC
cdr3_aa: CASSPRDRAYNEQFF

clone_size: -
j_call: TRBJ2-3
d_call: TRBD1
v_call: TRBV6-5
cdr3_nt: TGTGCCAGCAGTTACCCCGGACAGGGGTTAGATACGCAGTATTTT
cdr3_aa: CASSYPGQGLDTQYF

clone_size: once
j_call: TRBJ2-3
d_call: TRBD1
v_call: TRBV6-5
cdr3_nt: TGTGCCAGCAGTTACTCGGGACAGGGGGGCACAGATACGCAGTATTTT
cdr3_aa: CASSYSGQGGTDTQYF

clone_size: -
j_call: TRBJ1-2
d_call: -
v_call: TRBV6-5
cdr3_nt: TGTGCCAGCAGTTACTCGACTGGGTCTAACTATGGCTACACCTTC
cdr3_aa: CASSYSTGSNYGYTF

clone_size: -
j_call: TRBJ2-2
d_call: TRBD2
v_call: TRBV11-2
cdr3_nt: TGTGCCAGCAGCTTAAGGGCGGGAGACGCCGGGGAGCTGTTTTTT
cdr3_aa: CASSLRAGDAGELFF

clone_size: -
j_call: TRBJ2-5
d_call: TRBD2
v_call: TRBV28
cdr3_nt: TGTGCCAGCAGTTCTCCGACTAGCGGGGGAGCTCAGTACTTC
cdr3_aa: CASSSPTSGGAQYF

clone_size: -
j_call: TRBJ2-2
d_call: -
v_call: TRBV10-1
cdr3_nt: TGCGCCAGCAGTGAGGCCGGGGCAGGAACCGGGGAGCTGTTTTTT
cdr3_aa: CASSEAGAGTGELFF

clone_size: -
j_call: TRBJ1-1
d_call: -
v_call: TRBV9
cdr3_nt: TGTGCCAGCAGCGTAGCCCCAGGGTCCAGCACTGAAGCTTTCTTT
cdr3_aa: CASSVAPGSSTEAFF

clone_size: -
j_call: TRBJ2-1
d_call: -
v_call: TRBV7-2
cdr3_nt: TGTGCCAGCAGCTTAGGGCAAAGCGGGAATGAGCAGTTCTTC
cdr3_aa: CASSLGQSGNEQFF

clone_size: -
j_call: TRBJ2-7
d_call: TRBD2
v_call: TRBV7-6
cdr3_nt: TGTGCCAGCAGCTTAGGGACTAGCGTCAGCTACGAGCAGTACTTC
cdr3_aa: CASSLGTSVSYEQYF

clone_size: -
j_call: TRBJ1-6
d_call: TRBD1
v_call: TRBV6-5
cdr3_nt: TGTGCCAGCAGCAGGGGGATCGGTAATTCACCCCTCCACTTT
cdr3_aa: CASSRGIGNSPLHF

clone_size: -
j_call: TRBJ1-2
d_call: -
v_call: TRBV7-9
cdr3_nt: TGTGCCAGCAGCTTAACCGGGAGAGCTAACTATGGCTACACCTTC
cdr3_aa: CASSLTGRANYGYTF

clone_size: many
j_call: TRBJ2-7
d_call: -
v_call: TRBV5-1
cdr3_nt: TGCGCCAGCAGAGACCGACAACAGTACTTC
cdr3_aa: CASRDRQQYF

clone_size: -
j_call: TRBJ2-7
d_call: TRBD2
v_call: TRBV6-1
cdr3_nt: TGTGCCAGCAGTGAAGCGCTTCTAGCGGGGGGTAACGAGCAGTACTTC
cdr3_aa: CASSEALLAGGNEQYF

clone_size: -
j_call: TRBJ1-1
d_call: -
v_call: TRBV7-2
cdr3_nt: TGTGCCAGCAGCTTAGGGGGGGCAAGGACTGAAGCTTTCTTT
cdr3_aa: CASSLGGARTEAFF

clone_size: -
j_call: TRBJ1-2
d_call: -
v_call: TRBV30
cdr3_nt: TGTGCCTGGAGTGTACACCCGACACCTCTTTATGGCTACACCTTC
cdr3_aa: CAWSVHPTPLYGYTF

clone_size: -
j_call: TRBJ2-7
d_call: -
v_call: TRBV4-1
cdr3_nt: TGCGCCAGCAGCCAAGTTAGTCCGTACGAGCAGTACTTC
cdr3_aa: CASSQVSPYEQYF

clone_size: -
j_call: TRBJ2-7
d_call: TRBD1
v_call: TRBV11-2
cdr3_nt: TGTGCCAGCAGTTCACCGGGACAGGGGGTCTACGAGCAGTACTTC
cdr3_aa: CASSSPGQGVYEQYF

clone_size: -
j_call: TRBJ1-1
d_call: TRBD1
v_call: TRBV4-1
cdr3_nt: TGCGCCAGCAGCCAAGTGGAGGGGGCTGGCACTGAAGCTTTCTTT
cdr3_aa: CASSQVEGAGTEAFF

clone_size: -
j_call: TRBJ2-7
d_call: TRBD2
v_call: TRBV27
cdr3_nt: TGTGCCAGCAGTTTAGGGCTAGCGGGGGGCCTCTACGAGCAGTACTTC
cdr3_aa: CASSLGLAGGLYEQYF

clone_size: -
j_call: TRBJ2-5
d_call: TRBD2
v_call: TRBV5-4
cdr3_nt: TGTGCCAGCAGCTTGGGGAGGCGCAGCGGGGGTCAAGAGACCCAGTACTTC
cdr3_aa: CASSLGRRSGGQETQYF